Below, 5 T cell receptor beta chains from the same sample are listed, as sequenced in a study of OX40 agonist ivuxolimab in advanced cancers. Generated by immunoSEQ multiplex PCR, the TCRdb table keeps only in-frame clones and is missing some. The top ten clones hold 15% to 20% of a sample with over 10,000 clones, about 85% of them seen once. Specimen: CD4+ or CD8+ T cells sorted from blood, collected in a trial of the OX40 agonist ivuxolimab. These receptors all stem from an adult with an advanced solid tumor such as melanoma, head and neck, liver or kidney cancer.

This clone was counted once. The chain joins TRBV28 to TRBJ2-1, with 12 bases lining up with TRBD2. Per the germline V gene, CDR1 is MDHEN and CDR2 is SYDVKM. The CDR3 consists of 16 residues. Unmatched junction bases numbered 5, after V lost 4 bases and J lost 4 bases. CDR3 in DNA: TGTGCCAGCAGTTCTCCTCTAGCGGGGGGGTACAATGAGCAGTTCTTC. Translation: CASSSPLAGGYNEQFF.

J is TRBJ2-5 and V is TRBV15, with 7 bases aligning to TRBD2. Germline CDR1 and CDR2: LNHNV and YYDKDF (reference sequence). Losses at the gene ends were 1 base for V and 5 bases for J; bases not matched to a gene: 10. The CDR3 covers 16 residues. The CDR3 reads CATSRVIGGTGETQYF. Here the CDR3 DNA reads TGTGCCACCAGCAGAGTCATCGGGGGGACGGGGGAGACCCAGTACTTC. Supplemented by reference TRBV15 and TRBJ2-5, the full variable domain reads DAMVIQNPRYQVTQFGKPVTLSCSQTLNHNVMYWYQQKSSQAPKLLFHYYDKDFNNEADTPDNFQSRRPNTSFCFLDIRSPGLGDTAMYLCATSRVIGGTGETQYFGPGTRLLVL.

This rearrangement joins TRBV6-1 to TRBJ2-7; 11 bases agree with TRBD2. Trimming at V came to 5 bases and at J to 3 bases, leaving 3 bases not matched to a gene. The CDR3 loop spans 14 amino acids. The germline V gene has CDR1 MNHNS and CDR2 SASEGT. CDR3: CASSWTSGLYEQYF. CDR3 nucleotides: TGTGCCAGCAGTTGGACTAGCGGGCTCTACGAGCAGTACTTC.

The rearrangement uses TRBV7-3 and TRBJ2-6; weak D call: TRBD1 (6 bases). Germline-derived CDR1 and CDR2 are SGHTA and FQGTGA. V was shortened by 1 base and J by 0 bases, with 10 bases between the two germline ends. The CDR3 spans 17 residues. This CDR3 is CASSLSAGASGANVLTF. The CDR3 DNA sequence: TGTGCCAGCAGCTTAAGCGCAGGGGCCTCTGGGGCCAACGTCCTGACTTTC.

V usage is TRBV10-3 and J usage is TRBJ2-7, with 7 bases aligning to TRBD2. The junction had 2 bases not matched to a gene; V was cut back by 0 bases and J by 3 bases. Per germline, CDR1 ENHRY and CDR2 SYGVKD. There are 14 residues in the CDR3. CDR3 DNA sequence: TGTGCCATCAGTGAGTCGACTAGCCGCTACGAGCAGTACTTC. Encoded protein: CAISESTSRYEQYF.